A selection of T cell receptor beta chains follows, all from one sample in a study of graft-versus-host responses after intestinal transplantation. What these receptors recognize is not known. Data came from immunoSEQ multiplex PCR; TCRdb stores just in-frame clones and leaves some out. The sample has around 99,000 clones; 87% are singletons. Sequencing used unstimulated CD4+ T cells sorted from spleen or lymph node cells, obtained before transplant. The origin of the receptors is a human donor who was the organ donor for an intestinal transplant. Each CDR3 is given with its conserved first and last residue. Each record gives: D gene, clone size, V gene, J gene, CDR3 DNA, CDR3 protein. A D gene is named only where the DNA matches it firmly. Only part of the rows carry a size: once, few, many, or a class if the clone is expanded.

.	.	TRBV30	TRBJ1-3	TGTGCCTGGAGCCTTCAGGGTTCTGGAAACACCATATATTTT	CAWSLQGSGNTIYF
TRBD1	once	TRBV10-3	TRBJ1-3	TGTGCCATCGCTCCAGGGGGGTCTGGAAACACCATATATTTT	CAIAPGGSGNTIYF
.	.	TRBV5-1	TRBJ2-1	TGCGCCAGCAGCGGACGTAGCGAACCCTACAATGAGCAGTTCTTC	CASSGRSEPYNEQFF
.	.	TRBV14	TRBJ1-1	TGTGCCAGCAGCCAAGATTTGGTGGTGAACACTGAAGCTTTCTTT	CASSQDLVVNTEAFF
.	.	TRBV7-9	TRBJ2-3	TGTGCCAGCAAACTCCATAGCACAGATACGCAGTATTTT	CASKLHSTDTQYF
TRBD1	.	TRBV5-4	TRBJ2-7	TGTGCCAGCAGCTTGGCCGGACAGGGGGATTACGAGCAGTACTTC	CASSLAGQGDYEQYF
.	.	TRBV4-2	TRBJ2-1	TGTGCCAGCAGCCGCCTACAGGGGAGGGGAGGGGGCAATGAGCAGTTCTTC	CASSRLQGRGGGNEQFF
TRBD1	.	TRBV2	TRBJ2-7	TGTGCCAGCAGTGACAGGGGGCACGAGCAGTACTTC	CASSDRGHEQYF
TRBD2	.	TRBV7-3	TRBJ2-3	TGTGCCAGCAGCTTAAATACAGGGACTAGAACGCAGTATTTT	CASSLNTGTRTQYF
.	few	TRBV14	TRBJ1-1	TGTGCCAGCAGCCAGAATTCCGGGCCTGGGGCTTTCTTT	CASSQNSGPGAFF
.	.	TRBV6-6	TRBJ2-7	TGTGCCAGCAGTCTAACAGGCTCAGTATACGAGCAGTACTTC	CASSLTGSVYEQYF
.	.	TRBV5-1	TRBJ1-2	TGCGCCAGCAGCTTGGTAGGGGATGGCTACACCTTC	CASSLVGDGYTF
.	.	TRBV7-9	TRBJ2-7	TGTGCCAGCAGCTGGCAGGGTTACGAGCAGTACTTC	CASSWQGYEQYF
TRBD2	.	TRBV19	TRBJ2-5	TGTGCCAGTAGTTCGACCGGGACTAGCGGGGGGCGCCAGTACTTC	CASSSTGTSGGRQYF
.	.	TRBV5-1	TRBJ1-1	TGCGCCAGCAGCTTGGCGACAGTCACTGAAGCTTTCTTT	CASSLATVTEAFF
.	.	TRBV18	TRBJ2-7	TGTGCCAGCTCACCGACGGCCTCCTACGAGCAGTACTTC	CASSPTASYEQYF
.	.	TRBV6-4	TRBJ2-1	TGTGCCAGCAGTGCTAGCGTCGTATCCTACAATGAGCAGTTCTTC	CASSASVVSYNEQFF
.	once	TRBV30	TRBJ1-1	TGTGCCTGGAGTCTCCAGGCGAACACTGAAGCTTTCTTT	CAWSLQANTEAFF